This T cell receptor (beta chain) was documented in a study of cytomegalovirus exposure and HLA in healthy donors. Study observations and caveats: It was reported in a later analysis that an Asian-associated ancestry cluster showed fewer N-insertions than the roughly 670-donor mean.

In the PCR, 60 Vbeta and 13 Jbeta primers were used. Source study methods: Later analysis identified 80 million to 85 million unique TCR beta chains, 9 million to 13 million shared. TCRdb's table, derived via immunoSEQ multiplex PCR, lists solely in-frame clones and lacks some. The V and J calls and clone size come from that table; D and trimming were worked out from the DNA. The sample holds about 190,000 clones, 83% seen once. Germline values: CDR1 GTSNPN, CDR2 SVGIG (reference sequence). Trimming at V came to 3 bases and at J to 1 base, leaving 6 bases not matched to a gene. This CDR3 is built from 15 residues. About this clone itself: Its antigen remains unknown.

The TCR was taken from a man between 40 and 49 years old in good health and CMV-seropositive. Specimen: PBMCs. J is TRBJ2-1 and V is TRBV30; TRBD1 matches 7 bases. The CDR3 protein is CAWRNHRGSYNEQFF. Here the CDR3 DNA reads TGTGCCTGGAGAAATCACAGGGGATCCTACAATGAGCAGTTCTTC.